This is a list of T cell receptor beta chains from one sample in a study of CXCR3-negative and CXCR3-positive naive CD8 T cells. With the 5' RACE reads reprocessed, TCRdb shows one record per CDR3 protein and no DNA. Its table records fewer than 80,000 distinct CDR3 sequences. Sequencing was done on a sample of naive CXCR3- CD8+ T cells from blood. The receptors were gathered from a human donor in good health. Some clones in this sample may be carry-over from other donors' samples. Both conserved end residues are part of each CDR3.

j_gene: TRBJ2-7
v_gene: TRBV19
CDR3aa: CASGTVNSYEQYF

j_gene: TRBJ1-1
v_gene: TRBV12-3/TRBV12-4
CDR3aa: CASSLLANTEAFF

j_gene: TRBJ1-1
v_gene: TRBV11-3
CDR3aa: CASSLPARGTEAFF

j_gene: TRBJ2-7
v_gene: TRBV20-1
CDR3aa: CSAPTGGTDEQYF

j_gene: TRBJ1-1
v_gene: TRBV15
CDR3aa: CASSGRGGEAFF

j_gene: TRBJ1-2
v_gene: TRBV7-9
CDR3aa: CASSLALGYTF

j_gene: TRBJ2-3
v_gene: TRBV3-1
CDR3aa: CASSTEGGSTDTQYF

j_gene: TRBJ2-7
v_gene: TRBV7-9
CDR3aa: CAIPLPGQGYEQYF

j_gene: TRBJ2-5
v_gene: TRBV14
CDR3aa: CASSPTSGVMETQYF

j_gene: TRBJ2-7
v_gene: TRBV29-1
CDR3aa: CSAWSPSYEQYF

j_gene: TRBJ2-1
v_gene: TRBV28
CDR3aa: CASSLSSWAGNEQFF

j_gene: TRBJ2-7
v_gene: TRBV14
CDR3aa: CASSHAGAGGYEQYF

j_gene: TRBJ1-4
v_gene: TRBV15
CDR3aa: CATSRPKTGPEKLFF

j_gene: TRBJ2-7
v_gene: TRBV11-2
CDR3aa: CASSPMGGLSYEQYF

j_gene: TRBJ2-4
v_gene: TRBV29-1
CDR3aa: CSVVGQKLAKNIQYF

j_gene: TRBJ2-7
v_gene: TRBV11-2
CDR3aa: CASSLGVAGGSYEQYF

j_gene: TRBJ2-3
v_gene: TRBV28
CDR3aa: CASSLTSGGRTDTQYF

j_gene: TRBJ2-2
v_gene: TRBV5-5
CDR3aa: CASSFSGGNTGELFF

j_gene: TRBJ2-1
v_gene: TRBV5-1
CDR3aa: CASSLRRADNEQFF

j_gene: TRBJ2-1
v_gene: TRBV12-3/TRBV12-4
CDR3aa: CASSDRGHEQFF

j_gene: TRBJ2-5
v_gene: TRBV14
CDR3aa: CASSPGLTQYF

j_gene: TRBJ2-1
v_gene: TRBV27
CDR3aa: CASSPTTGAYNEQFF

j_gene: TRBJ2-7
v_gene: TRBV5-1
CDR3aa: CASSLAGGPGEQYF

j_gene: TRBJ1-1
v_gene: TRBV20-1
CDR3aa: CSAIGHHLMNTEAFF

j_gene: TRBJ1-5
v_gene: TRBV15
CDR3aa: CATSGRDRFPQHF

j_gene: TRBJ2-6
v_gene: TRBV6-2/TRBV6-3
CDR3aa: CASSPLGSGASGANVLTF

j_gene: TRBJ2-1
v_gene: TRBV28
CDR3aa: CASSFRGPTYNEQFF

j_gene: TRBJ1-6
v_gene: TRBV28
CDR3aa: CASSSGQGDNSPLHF

j_gene: TRBJ1-2
v_gene: TRBV7-9
CDR3aa: CASSPLETEINYGYTF

j_gene: TRBJ2-1
v_gene: TRBV29-1
CDR3aa: CSSRPGQGMGEQFF

j_gene: TRBJ2-1
v_gene: TRBV7-9
CDR3aa: CASSDQMDRHNEQFF

j_gene: TRBJ2-7
v_gene: TRBV5-5
CDR3aa: CASSPETYEQYF

j_gene: TRBJ2-3
v_gene: TRBV29-1
CDR3aa: CSGTGTATDTQYF

j_gene: TRBJ1-1
v_gene: TRBV30
CDR3aa: CAWTGGNTEAFF

j_gene: TRBJ2-3
v_gene: TRBV2
CDR3aa: CASSEGVLFTDTQYF

j_gene: TRBJ1-4
v_gene: TRBV23-1
CDR3aa: CASSPGTVGREKLFF

j_gene: TRBJ2-7
v_gene: TRBV6-2/TRBV6-3
CDR3aa: CASSYLGTDSYEQYF

j_gene: TRBJ2-1
v_gene: TRBV7-6
CDR3aa: CASSFTRGSSYNEQFF

j_gene: TRBJ2-7
v_gene: TRBV10-3
CDR3aa: CAISESTGAYEQYF

j_gene: TRBJ1-1
v_gene: TRBV28
CDR3aa: CASSLVPSGTEAFF

j_gene: TRBJ2-7
v_gene: TRBV6-5
CDR3aa: CASSYSRGRVHEQYF

j_gene: TRBJ1-5
v_gene: TRBV19
CDR3aa: CASSIGTYSNQPQHF

j_gene: TRBJ2-1
v_gene: TRBV29-1
CDR3aa: CSVLMADFSSYNEQFF

j_gene: TRBJ1-2
v_gene: TRBV29-1
CDR3aa: CSVEDSTGDSYGYTF

j_gene: TRBJ1-4
v_gene: TRBV2
CDR3aa: CANTGVNEKLFF

j_gene: TRBJ2-3
v_gene: TRBV6-2/TRBV6-3
CDR3aa: CASSYSTLAGVPDTQYF

j_gene: TRBJ2-1
v_gene: TRBV29-1
CDR3aa: CSVGSGQGSNEQFF

j_gene: TRBJ2-3
v_gene: TRBV4-1
CDR3aa: CASSQDGAYTQYF

j_gene: TRBJ2-2
v_gene: TRBV4-2
CDR3aa: CASSQGTSGPGELFF

j_gene: TRBJ2-1
v_gene: TRBV5-1
CDR3aa: CASSLIDEQFF